One T cell receptor (beta chain) is described in this entry. The record originates from a study of control samples from healthy donors and cancer patients. Assay used: immunoSEQ multiplex PCR; TCRdb lists only in-frame clones, some missing. Seen here are 130,000 or so clones, more than 70% observed once, and the top ten hold roughly 43%. This CDR3 has 16 residues. With 3 bases removed from V and 0 bases from J, the gap between germline ends came to 14 bases. Per germline, CDR1 KGHSH and CDR2 LQKENI. The sample comprised blood. V usage is TRBV18 and J usage is TRBJ1-1; D uncertain. The clonotype comes from a man aged 45 to 65 in good health. CDR3 bases: TGTGCCAGCTCACCCGGTAAAGGCCGGCTGAACACTGAAGCTTTCTTT. It is translated as CASSPGKGRLNTEAFF.